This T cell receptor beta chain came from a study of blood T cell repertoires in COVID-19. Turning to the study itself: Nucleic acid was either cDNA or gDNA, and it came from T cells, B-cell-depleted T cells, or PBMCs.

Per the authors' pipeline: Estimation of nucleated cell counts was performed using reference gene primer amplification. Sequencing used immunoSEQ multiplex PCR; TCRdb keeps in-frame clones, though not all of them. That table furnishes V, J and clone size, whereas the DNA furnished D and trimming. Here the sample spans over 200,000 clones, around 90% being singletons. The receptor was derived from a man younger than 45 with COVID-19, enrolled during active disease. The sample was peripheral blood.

The CDR3 sequence is CASSVNRDRAYGYTF. CDR3 coding DNA: TGTGCCAGCAGCGTAAACCGGGACAGGGCCTATGGCTACACCTTC. The V gene is TRBV9, the J gene TRBJ1-2; 9 bases fit TRBD1. Per the germline V gene, CDR1 is SGDLS and CDR2 is YYNGEE. After removal of 1 base from V and 4 bases from J, the junction contained 5 bases not matched to a gene. This CDR3 comprises 15 residues. The full variable domain, its missing parts supplied by reference TRBV9 and TRBJ1-2, is DSGVTQTPKHLITATGQRVTLRCSPRSGDLSVYWYQQSLDQGLQFLIQYYNGEERAKGNILERFSAQQFPDLHSELNLSSLELGDSALYFCASSVNRDRAYGYTFGSGTRLTVV.